This entry features one TCR beta chain sequence. This record comes from a study of blood T cells in healthy people across ages. The CDR3 runs to 13 residues. V gave up 0 bases and J gave up 3 bases, with 6 bases separating them. The germline V gene has CDR1 DFQATT and CDR2 SNEGSKA (reference sequence). Primed by a sample-barcoded 5' primer and a J-beta primer mix, a second PCR proceeded for about 7 to 12 cycles. All cDNA molecules were each tagged by a template-switch adaptor with 12 random nucleotides. One entry per CDR3 protein results from TCRdb running MiXCR on the 5' RACE reads. The table has over 950,000 distinct CDR3 sequences, roughly 51% seen once. All donors came from Russia, were Caucasian and healthy, and spanned ages about 6 to 100. In each sample, at least 6 million PBMCs were isolated.

The source of this sequence is a woman aged 60-75 years in good health. The chain combines TRBV20-1 with TRBJ1-3, with no clear D. Sequencing used blood. The CDR3, as DNA: TGCAGTGCTAGAGAACTCCTTGGAAACACCATATATTTT. It specifies CSARELLGNTIYF.